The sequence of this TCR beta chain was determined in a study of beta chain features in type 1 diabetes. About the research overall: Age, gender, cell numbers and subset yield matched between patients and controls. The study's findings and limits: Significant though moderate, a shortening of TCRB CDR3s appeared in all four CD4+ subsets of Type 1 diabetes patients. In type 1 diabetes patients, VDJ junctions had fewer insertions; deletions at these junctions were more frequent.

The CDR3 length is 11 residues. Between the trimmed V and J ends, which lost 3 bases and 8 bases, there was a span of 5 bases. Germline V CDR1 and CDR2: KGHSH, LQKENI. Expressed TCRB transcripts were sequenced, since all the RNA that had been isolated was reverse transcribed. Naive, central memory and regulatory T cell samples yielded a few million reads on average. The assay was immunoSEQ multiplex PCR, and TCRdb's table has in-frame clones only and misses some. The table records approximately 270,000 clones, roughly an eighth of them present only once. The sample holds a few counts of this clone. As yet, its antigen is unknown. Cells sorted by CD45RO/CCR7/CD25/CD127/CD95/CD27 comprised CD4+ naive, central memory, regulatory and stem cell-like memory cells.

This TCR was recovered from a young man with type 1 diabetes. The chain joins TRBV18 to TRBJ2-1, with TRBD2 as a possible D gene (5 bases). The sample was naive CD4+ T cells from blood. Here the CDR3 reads CASSPDYEQFF. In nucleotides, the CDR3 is TGTGCCAGCTCACCGGACTATGAGCAGTTCTTC.